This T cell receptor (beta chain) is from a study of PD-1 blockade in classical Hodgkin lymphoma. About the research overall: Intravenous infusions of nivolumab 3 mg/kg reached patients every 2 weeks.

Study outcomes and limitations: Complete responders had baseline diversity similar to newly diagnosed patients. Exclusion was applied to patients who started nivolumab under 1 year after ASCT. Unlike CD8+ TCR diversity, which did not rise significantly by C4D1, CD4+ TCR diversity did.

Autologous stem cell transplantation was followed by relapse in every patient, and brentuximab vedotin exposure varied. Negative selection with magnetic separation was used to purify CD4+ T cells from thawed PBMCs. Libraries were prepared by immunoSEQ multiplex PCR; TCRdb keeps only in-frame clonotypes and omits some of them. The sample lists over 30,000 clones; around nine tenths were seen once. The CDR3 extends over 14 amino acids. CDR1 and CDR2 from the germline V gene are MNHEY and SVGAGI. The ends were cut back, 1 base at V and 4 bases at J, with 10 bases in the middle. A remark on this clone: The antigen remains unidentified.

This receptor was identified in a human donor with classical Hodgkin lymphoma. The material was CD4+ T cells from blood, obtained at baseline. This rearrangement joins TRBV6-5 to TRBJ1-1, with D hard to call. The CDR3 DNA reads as TGTGCCAGCAGTTACTTCGGAGGGAGCACTGAAGCTTTCTTT. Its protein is CASSYFGGSTEAFF.